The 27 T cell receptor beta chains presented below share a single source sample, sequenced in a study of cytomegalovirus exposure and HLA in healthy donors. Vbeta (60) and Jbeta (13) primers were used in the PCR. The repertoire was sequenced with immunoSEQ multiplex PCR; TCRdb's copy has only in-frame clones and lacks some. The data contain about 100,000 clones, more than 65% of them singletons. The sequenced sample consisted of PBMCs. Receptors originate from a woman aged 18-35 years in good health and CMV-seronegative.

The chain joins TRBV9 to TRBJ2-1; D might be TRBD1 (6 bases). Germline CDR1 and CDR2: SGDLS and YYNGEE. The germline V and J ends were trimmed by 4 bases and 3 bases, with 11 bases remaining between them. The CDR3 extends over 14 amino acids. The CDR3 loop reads CASSPRTVYNEQFF. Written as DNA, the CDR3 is TGTGCCAGCAGCCCAAGGACAGTCTACAATGAGCAGTTCTTC.

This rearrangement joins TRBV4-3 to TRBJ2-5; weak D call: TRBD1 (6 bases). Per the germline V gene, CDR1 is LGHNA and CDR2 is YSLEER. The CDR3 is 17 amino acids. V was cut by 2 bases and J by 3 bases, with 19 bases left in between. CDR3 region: CASSQWGRRGAEETQYF. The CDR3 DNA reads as TGCGCCAGCAGCCAATGGGGGCGCAGGGGCGCGGAAGAGACCCAGTACTTC.

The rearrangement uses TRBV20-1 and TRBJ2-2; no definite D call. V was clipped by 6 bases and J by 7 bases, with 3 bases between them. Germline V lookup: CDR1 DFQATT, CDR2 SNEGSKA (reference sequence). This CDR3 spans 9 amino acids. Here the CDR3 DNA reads TGCAGTGCCTGCGGGGAGCTGTTTTTT. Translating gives CSACGELFF.

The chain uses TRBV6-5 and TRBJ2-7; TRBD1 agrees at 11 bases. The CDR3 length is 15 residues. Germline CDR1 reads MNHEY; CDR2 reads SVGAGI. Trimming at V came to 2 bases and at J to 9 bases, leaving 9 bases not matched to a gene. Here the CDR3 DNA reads TGTGCCAGCAGTTACCCTGCGGGACAGGGGGGAGGGCAGTACTTC. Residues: CASSYPAGQGGGQYF.

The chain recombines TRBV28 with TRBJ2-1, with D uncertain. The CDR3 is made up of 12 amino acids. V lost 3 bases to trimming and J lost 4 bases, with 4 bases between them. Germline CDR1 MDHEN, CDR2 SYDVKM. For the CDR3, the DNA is TGTGCCAGCAGTTTCGTATACAATGAGCAGTTCTTC. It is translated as CASSFVYNEQFF.

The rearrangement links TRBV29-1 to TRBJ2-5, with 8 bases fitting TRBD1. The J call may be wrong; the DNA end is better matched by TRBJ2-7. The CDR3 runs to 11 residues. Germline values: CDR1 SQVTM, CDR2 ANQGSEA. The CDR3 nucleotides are TGCAGCGCTGGGACAGGCTACGAGCAGTACTTC. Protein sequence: CSAGTGYEQYF.

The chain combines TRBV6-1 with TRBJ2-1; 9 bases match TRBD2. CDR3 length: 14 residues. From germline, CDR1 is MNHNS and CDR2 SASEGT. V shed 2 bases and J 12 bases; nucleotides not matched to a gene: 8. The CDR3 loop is CASSEPGAGGGQFF. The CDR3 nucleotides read TGTGCCAGCAGTGAACCGGGGGCGGGAGGGGGGCAGTTCTTC.

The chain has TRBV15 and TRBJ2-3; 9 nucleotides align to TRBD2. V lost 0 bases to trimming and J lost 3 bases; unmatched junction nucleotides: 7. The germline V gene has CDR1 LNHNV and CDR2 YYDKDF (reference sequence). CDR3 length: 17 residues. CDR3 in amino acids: CATSRDLAGGPTDTQYF. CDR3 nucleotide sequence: TGTGCCACCAGCAGAGACCTGGCGGGGGGGCCGACAGATACGCAGTATTTT.

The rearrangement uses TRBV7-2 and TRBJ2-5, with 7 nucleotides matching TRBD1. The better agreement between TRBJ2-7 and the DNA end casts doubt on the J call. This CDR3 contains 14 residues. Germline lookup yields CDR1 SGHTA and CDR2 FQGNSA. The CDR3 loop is CASSLDRASYEQYF. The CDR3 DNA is TGTGCCAGCAGCCTCGACAGGGCCTCCTACGAGCAGTACTTC.

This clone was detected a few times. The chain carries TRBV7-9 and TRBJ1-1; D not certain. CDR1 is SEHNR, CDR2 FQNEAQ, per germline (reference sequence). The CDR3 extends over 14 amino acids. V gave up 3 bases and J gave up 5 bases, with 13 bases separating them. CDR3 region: CASSFVDSETEAFF. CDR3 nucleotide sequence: TGTGCCAGCAGCTTCGTAGATTCGGAGACTGAAGCTTTCTTT.

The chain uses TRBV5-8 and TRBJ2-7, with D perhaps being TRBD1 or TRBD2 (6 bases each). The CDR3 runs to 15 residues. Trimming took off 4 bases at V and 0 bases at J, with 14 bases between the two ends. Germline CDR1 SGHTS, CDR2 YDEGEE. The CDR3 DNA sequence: TGTGCCAGCAGCCTGGGGGGCCTAAGCTCCTACGAGCAGTACTTC. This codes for CASSLGGLSSYEQYF.

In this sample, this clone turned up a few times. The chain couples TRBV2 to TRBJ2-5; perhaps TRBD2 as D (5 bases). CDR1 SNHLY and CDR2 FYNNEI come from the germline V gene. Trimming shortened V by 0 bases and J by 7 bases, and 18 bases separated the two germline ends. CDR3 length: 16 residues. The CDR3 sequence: CASSEASNGNIGTQYF. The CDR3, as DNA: TGTGCCAGCAGTGAAGCTTCGAACGGGAACATAGGGACCCAGTACTTC.

CDR3 nucleotides: TGTGCCTGGAGTGTACGTCGGACAGGGTTCTACTTAGCCAAAAACATTCAGTACTTC. Amino acid sequence: CAWSVRRTGFYLAKNIQYF. The V and J genes are TRBV30 and TRBJ2-4, with 8 positions matching TRBD1. J was trimmed by 0 bases and V by 0 bases; bases with no gene match: 13. Germline assignment: CDR1 GTSNPN and CDR2 SVGIG (reference sequence). This CDR3 is 19 amino acids long.

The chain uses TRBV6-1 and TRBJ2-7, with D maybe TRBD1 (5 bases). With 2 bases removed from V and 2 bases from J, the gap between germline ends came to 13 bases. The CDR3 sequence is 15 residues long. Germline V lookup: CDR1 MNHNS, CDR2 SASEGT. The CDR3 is CASSEPVDRPYEQYF. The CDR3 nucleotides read TGTGCCAGCAGTGAACCGGTTGACAGACCCTACGAGCAGTACTTC.

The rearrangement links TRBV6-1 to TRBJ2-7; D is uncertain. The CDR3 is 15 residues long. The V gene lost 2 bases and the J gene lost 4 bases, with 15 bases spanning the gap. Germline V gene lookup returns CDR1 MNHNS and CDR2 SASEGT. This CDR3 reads CASSESGFGRYEQYF. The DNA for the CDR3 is TGTGCCAGCAGTGAATCAGGATTTGGTCGGTACGAGCAGTACTTC.

The CDR3 nucleotides read TGTGCCAGCTCAGAGGACAGTTACCAGCCCCAGCATTTT. It yields the protein CASSEDSYQPQHF. V is TRBV18 and J is TRBJ1-5, with D tentatively TRBD1 (6 bases). The CDR3 runs to 13 residues. Germline CDR1 is KGHSH and CDR2 is LQKENI. Between the trimmed V and J ends, which lost 5 bases and 7 bases, there was a span of 12 bases.

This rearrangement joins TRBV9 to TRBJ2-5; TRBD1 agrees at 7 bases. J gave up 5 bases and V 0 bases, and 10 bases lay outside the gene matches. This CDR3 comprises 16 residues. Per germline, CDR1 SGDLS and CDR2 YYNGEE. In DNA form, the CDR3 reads TGTGCCAGCAGCGTAGGTGTGACAGGGTCTAGGGAGACCCAGTACTTC. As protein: CASSVGVTGSRETQYF.

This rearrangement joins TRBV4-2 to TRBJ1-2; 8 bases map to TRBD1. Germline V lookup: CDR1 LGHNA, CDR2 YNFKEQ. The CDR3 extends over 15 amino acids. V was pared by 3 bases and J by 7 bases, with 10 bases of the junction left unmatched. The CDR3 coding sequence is TGTGCCAGCAGCCATCCACAGGGGGGGCGCTGTGGCTACACCTTC. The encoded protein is CASSHPQGGRCGYTF.

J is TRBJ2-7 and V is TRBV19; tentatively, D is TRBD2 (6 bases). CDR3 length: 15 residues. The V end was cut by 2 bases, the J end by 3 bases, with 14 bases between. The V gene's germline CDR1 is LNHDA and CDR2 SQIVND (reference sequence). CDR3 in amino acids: CASSIRLAMNYEQYF. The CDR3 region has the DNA TGTGCCAGTAGTATACGTCTAGCGATGAACTACGAGCAGTACTTC.

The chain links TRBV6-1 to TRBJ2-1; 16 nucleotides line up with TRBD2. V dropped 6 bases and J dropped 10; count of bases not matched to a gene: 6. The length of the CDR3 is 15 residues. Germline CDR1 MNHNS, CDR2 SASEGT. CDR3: CASRVGLAGGYEQFF. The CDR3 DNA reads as TGTGCCAGCAGGGTGGGACTAGCGGGGGGGTACGAGCAGTTCTTC.

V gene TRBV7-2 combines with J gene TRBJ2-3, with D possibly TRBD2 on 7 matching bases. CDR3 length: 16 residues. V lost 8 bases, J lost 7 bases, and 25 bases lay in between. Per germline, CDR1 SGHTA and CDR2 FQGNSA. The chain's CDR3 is CASSPEGGLKSNTQYF. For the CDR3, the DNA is TGTGCCAGCTCCCCCGAGGGGGGGCTAAAAAGTAATACGCAGTATTTT. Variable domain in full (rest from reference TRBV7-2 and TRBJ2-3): GAGVSQSPSNKVTEKGKDVELRCDPISGHTALYWYRQSLGQGLEFLIYFQGNSAPDKSGLPSDRFSAERTGGSVSTLTIQRTQQEDSAVYLCASSPEGGLKSNTQYFGPGTRLTVL.

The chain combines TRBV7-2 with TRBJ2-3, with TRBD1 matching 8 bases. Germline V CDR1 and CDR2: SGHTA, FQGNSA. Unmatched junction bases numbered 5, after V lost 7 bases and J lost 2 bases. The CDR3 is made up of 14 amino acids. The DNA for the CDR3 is TGTGCCAGCAAGGTCCAGGGGGCCACAGATACGCAGTATTTT. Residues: CASKVQGATDTQYF. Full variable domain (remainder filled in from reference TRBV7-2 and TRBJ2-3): GAGVSQSPSNKVTEKGKDVELRCDPISGHTALYWYRQSLGQGLEFLIYFQGNSAPDKSGLPSDRFSAERTGGSVSTLTIQRTQQEDSAVYLCASKVQGATDTQYFGPGTRLTVL.

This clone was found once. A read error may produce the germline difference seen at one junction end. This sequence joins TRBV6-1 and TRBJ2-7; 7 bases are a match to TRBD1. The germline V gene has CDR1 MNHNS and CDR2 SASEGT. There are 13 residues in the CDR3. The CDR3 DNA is TGTGCCAGCAGTGACGCCAGACAGGGTTTAAAGCGGTTC. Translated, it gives CASSDARQGLKRF.

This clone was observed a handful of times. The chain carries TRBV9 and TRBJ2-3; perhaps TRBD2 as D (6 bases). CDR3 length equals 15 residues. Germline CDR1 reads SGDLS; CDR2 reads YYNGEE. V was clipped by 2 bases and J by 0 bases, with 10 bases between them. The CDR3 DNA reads TGTGCCAGCAGCGTCCGCGGGGCAAGCACAGATACGCAGTATTTT. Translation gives CASSVRGASTDTQYF.

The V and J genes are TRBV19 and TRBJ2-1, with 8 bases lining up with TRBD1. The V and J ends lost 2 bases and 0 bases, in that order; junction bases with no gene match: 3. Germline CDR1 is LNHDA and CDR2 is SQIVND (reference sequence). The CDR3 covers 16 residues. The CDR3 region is CASSISTGGSYNEQFF. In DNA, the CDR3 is TGTGCCAGTAGTATAAGTACAGGGGGCTCCTACAATGAGCAGTTCTTC.

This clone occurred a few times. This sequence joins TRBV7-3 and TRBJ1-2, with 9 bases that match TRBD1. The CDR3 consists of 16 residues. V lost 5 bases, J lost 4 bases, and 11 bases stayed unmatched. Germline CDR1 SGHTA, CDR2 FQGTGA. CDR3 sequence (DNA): TGTGCCAGCAGCCCGGAGGGACAGGGCGACGGCTATGGCTACACCTTC. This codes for CASSPEGQGDGYGYTF.

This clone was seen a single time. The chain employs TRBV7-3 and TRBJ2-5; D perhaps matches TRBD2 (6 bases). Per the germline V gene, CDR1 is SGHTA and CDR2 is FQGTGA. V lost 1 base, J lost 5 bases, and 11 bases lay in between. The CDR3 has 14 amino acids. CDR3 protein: CASSLNGAGETQYF. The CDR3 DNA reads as TGTGCCAGCAGCTTAAATGGGGCGGGGGAGACCCAGTACTTC. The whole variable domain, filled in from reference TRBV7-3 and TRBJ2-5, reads GAGVSQTPSNKVTEKGKYVELRCDPISGHTALYWYRQSLGQGPEFLIYFQGTGAADDSGLPNDRFFAVRPEGSVSTLKIQRTERGDSAVYLCASSLNGAGETQYFGPGTRLLVL.